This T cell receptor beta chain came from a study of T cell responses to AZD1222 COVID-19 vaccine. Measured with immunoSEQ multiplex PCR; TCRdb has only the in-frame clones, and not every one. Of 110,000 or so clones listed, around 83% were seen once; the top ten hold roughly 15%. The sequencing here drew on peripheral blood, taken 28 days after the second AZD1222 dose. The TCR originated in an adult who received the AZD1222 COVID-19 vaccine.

CDR3 sequence reads: CASSERLLWDRFRRSPLHF. The CDR3 nucleotides are TGTGCCAGCAGTGAACGTCTCCTTTGGGACAGATTCCGAAGGTCACCCCTCCACTTT. The chain combines TRBV6-1 with TRBJ1-6; 7 bases align to TRBD1. The CDR3 totals 19 residues. V was clipped by 2 bases and J by 10 bases; unmatched bases: 20. Germline lookup yields CDR1 MNHNS and CDR2 SASEGT.